This T cell receptor beta chain was documented in a study of T cell responses to AZD1222 COVID-19 vaccine. Notes on the study in general: Close to half of spike-specific TCRs reportedly recognize unmutated variant regions. Most donors were white British and more were female, and clonal diversity was possibly underestimated. Along spike, vaccine-associated CD4 TCRs were found throughout, with dominance at 160-218 and 743-854. Baseline serology detected seropositivity in only a handful of AZD1222 recipients.

This clone was seen only once. What it recognizes is unknown. Per the germline V gene, CDR1 is MNHEY and CDR2 is SMNVEV (reference sequence). This CDR3 is 15 amino acids long. V shed 4 bases and J 9 bases; nucleotides not matched to a gene: 4. This table comes from immunoSEQ multiplex PCR, and its TCRdb copy is limited to in-frame clones, with some not included. Of roughly 90,000 clones in the sample, just over 85% were seen once. The J gene is TRBJ2-1, the V gene TRBV27; TRBD2 aligns across 15 bases. The material sequenced was peripheral blood, taken on day 0 of AZD1222 vaccination. The TCR originated in an adult in good health. DNA for the CDR3: TGTGCCAGCAGTTCGGGGACTAGCGGGAGGACTGAGCAGTTCTTC. It codes for CASSSGTSGRTEQFF.